This T cell receptor beta chain was retrieved from a study of cytotoxic CD8 clonotypes in ibrutinib-treated CLL (dated by TCRdb to about 2021). Study-level background: The cohort had 11 relapsed/refractory and 15 treatment-naive patients; approximately 18 were IGHV unmutated. Responses were partial in some 24 patients and complete in 2; after median around 65 months follow-up, roughly 14 stayed in remission and approximately twelve progressed. Response samples were obtained after a median of 12 months of treatment, with a range of about 6 to 40 months. On average, each sample yielded about 260,000 productive templates and tens of thousands of productive rearrangements. Of the roughly 79 people in the trial, some 28 had longitudinal samples available. Cryopreserved peripheral blood mononuclear cells were collected before treatment, at response, and at either disease progression or sustained remission. Every sample from remission and from progressive disease was obtained while the patients were still on ibrutinib.

What this sample's time point label stands for: progressive disease on ibrutinib. Roughly 1.9 micrograms of genomic DNA were extracted from cryopreserved PBMCs for TCR beta library preparation. Longitudinal blood samples from CLL patients on ibrutinib monotherapy were analyzed using high-throughput TCR beta sequencing. Patients were enrolled in a phase 2 open-label single-center ibrutinib monotherapy trial. On a MiSeq, deep resolution sequencing aimed for a depth between 1 in 1 million and 1 in 200,000 T cells, with each clonotype covered approximately 10x on average. The immunoSEQ hsTCRB Kit was used to generate TCR beta libraries. The source study handled its data this way. The data were analyzed with ImmunoSEQ Analyzer and ImmunoSEQ Data Assistant, and V, D and J gene assignments followed IMGT definitions. Clonality, which ranges from 0 to 1, was calculated as one minus the normalized Shannon entropy of productive rearrangement frequencies. Only overrepresented clonotypes making up at least 0.05% of the repertoire of each patient were included in the public clonotype analysis. Thirteen age-matched healthy donor repertoires from immuneACCESS served as clonality controls. TCRdb obtained this table from immuneACCESS and retained in-frame rearrangements with V and J assigned. These tables miss some clones; where compared with another copy, unresolved V genes account for less than half of the shortfall, and the remainder is unexplained. Clone size and the V and J calls come from that table; the DNA yielded D and trimming. This sample comprises fewer than 300,000 clones, around 69% of them detected only once. The top ten clonotypes cover about 5.3% of the sample.

The study at large found these results: Public clonotypes were rare and either shrank or stayed stable during treatment, and the rise in clonality at ibrutinib response reflected expansion of private clonotypes. Baseline clonality exceeded that of age-matched healthy donors and correlated strongly with circulating CD8+ T-cell counts. Sampling times were not matched between sustained-remission and progressing patients, and lymph node repertoires were not studied. Clonality increased at ibrutinib response, stayed stable in sustained remission, and fell back toward baseline at progression.

Note on this clone: The specificity of this receptor is unknown. The sample holds no much larger clone one base away, and base qualities are not on file.

CDR1 and CDR2 were assigned from the germline V gene as LGHNA and YNFKEQ. Counted from cysteine to phenylalanine, this CDR3 has 19 amino acids. Only the CDR3 DNA is retained, 57 bases long and in frame from the first base. V lost 0 bases and J lost 5 bases; the stretch between them is 23 bases long. Specimen: PBMCs, collected at disease progression, from a patient treated with ibrutinib. This clonotype originated in a human donor with chronic lymphocytic leukemia. The chain links TRBV4-2 with TRBJ2-4; there is no confident call for the D gene. CDR3 loop: CASSQDWEVWPASENIQYF. The bases are TGTGCCAGCAGCCAAGATTGGGAAGTCTGGCCCGCTTCGGAAAACATTCAGTACTTC.